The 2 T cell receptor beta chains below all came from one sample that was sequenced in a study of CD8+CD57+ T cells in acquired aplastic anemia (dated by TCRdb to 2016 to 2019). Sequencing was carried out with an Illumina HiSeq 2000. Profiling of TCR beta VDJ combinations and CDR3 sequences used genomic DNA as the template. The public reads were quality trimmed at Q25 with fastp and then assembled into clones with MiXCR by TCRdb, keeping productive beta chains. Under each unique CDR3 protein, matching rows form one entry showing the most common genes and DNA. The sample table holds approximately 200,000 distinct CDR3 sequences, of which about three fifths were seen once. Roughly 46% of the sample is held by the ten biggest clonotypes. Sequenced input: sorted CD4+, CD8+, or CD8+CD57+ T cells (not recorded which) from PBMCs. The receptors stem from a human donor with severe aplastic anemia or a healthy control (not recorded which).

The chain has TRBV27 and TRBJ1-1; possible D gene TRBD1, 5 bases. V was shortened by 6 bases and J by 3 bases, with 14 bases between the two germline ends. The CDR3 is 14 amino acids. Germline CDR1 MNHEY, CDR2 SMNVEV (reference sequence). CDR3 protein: CASRRGLGDTEAFF. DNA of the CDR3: TGTGCCAGCAGGCGGGGCCTGGGGGACACTGAAGCTTTCTTT.

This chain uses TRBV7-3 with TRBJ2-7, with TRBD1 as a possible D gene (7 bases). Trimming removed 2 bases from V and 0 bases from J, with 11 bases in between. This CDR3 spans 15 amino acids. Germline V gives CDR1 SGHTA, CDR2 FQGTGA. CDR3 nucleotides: TGTGCCAGCAGCTTAGGGGGGACAGCCTCCTACGAGCAGTACTTC. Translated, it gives CASSLGGTASYEQYF.